The 29 T cell receptor beta chains presented below share a single source sample, sequenced in a study of blood T cells in healthy people across ages. Sample-barcoded 5' priming and a J-beta primer mix drove a second PCR of roughly 6 to 12 cycles. TCRdb re-analysed the 5' RACE reads in MiXCR, keeping a single row per CDR3 protein. The sample consists of more than 450,000 distinct CDR3 sequences, 27% of them appearing once. This sample also appeared in a second study, on T cells of mothers and their children.

Sequencing was performed on blood. The source of these receptors is a boy aged 2-9 years in good health.

This clonotype was seen repeatedly, ten times or more. This sequence joins TRBV3-1 and TRBJ2-3; D may correspond to TRBD1 or TRBD2 (5 bases each). Trimming removed 1 base from V and 3 bases from J, with 5 bases in between. Germline CDR1 reads LGHDT; CDR2 reads YNNKEL (reference sequence). CDR3 length: 13 residues. This CDR3 reads CASSQGGTDTQYF. The DNA of the CDR3 is TGTGCCAGCAGCCAAGGGGGGACAGATACGCAGTATTTT.

This clonotype has just a few counts. DNA of the CDR3: TGTGCCAGCAGCTCAGGACAGGGGGTCGCTGAAGCTTTCTTT. Translated: CASSSGQGVAEAFF. The chain couples TRBV11-2 to TRBJ1-1; TRBD1 matches 10 bases. The CDR3 covers 14 residues. Losses at the gene ends were 4 bases for V and 6 bases for J; bases not matched to a gene: 5. Germline V gene lookup returns CDR1 SGHAT and CDR2 FQNNGV.

This clonotype was detected only a few times. Its ends do not fully match the called genes, so a read error is possible. The J gene is TRBJ2-5, the V gene TRBV7-2; TRBD2 is a possible D gene (6 bases). Germline V lookup: CDR1 SGHTA, CDR2 FQGNSA. The CDR3 has 14 residues. CDR3 sequence: CASSLGVSGATVPF. DNA for the CDR3: TGTGCCAGCAGCCTAGGGGTTAGCGGAGCAACAGTTCCCTTC.

The chain recombines TRBV5-1 with TRBJ2-3; D is ambiguous. The CDR3 is 15 amino acids. Germline V gene data show CDR1 as SGHRS and CDR2 as YFSETQ. V gave up 6 bases and J gave up 2 bases, with 16 bases separating them. This CDR3 reads CASKEIPTTTDTQYF. The CDR3 bases are TGCGCCAGCAAGGAAATCCCCACCACCACAGATACGCAGTATTTT. Together with reference TRBV5-1 and TRBJ2-3, the CDR3 gives the full variable domain: KAGVTQTPRYLIKTRGQQVTLSCSPISGHRSVSWYQQTPGQGLQFLFEYFSETQRNKGNFPGRFSGRQFSNSRSEMNVSTLELGDSALYLCASKEIPTTTDTQYFGPGTRLTVL.

The chain couples TRBV12-3 or TRBV12-4 to TRBJ1-1; D is ambiguous. The CDR3 covers 13 residues. With 6 bases removed from V and 6 bases from J, the gap between germline ends came to 14 bases. CDR3 sequence (DNA): TGTGCCAGCAGCCTTGGTCCGGGCCCTGAAGCTTTCTTT. Its translation: CASSLGPGPEAFF.

The chain carries TRBV29-1 and TRBJ1-3; weak D call: TRBD1 (6 bases). CDR1 and CDR2 (germline): SQVTM, ANQGSEA. Trimming removed 6 bases from V and 2 bases from J, with 17 bases in between. The CDR3 spans 15 residues. CDR3 coding DNA: TGCAGCGTCGCCGGGACAACTTCCACTGGAAACACCATATATTTT. This codes for CSVAGTTSTGNTIYF.

In this sample, this clonotype turned up a few times. The DNA of the CDR3 is TGTGCCAGCAGCGTACAGGTCCGCTCCTACGAGCAGTACTTC. Protein product: CASSVQVRSYEQYF. This sequence joins TRBV2 and TRBJ2-5; weak D call: TRBD1 (5 bases). Gene TRBJ2-7 matches the end of the DNA better, so the J call may be wrong. The CDR3 covers 14 residues. CDR1 is SNHLY, CDR2 FYNNEI, per germline.

This clonotype was observed a few times. The chain recombines TRBV4-3 with TRBJ2-1; no clear D. The CDR3 spans 15 residues. CDR1 LGHNA and CDR2 YSLEER come from the germline V gene. Trimming took 1 base from V and 9 from J, leaving 16 bases between them. CDR3 DNA: TGCGCCAGCAGCCAAGCTCATTCTTCGGTCGGTGAGCAGTTCTTC. This encodes CASSQAHSSVGEQFF.

V and J are TRBV27 and TRBJ2-5; D possibly corresponds to TRBD2 (6 bases). This CDR3 is built from 14 residues. Trimming took 3 bases from V and 11 from J, leaving 19 bases between them. CDR1 and CDR2 (germline): MNHEY, SMNVEV (reference sequence). The CDR3 protein is CASSFWQSWGEQYF. Written as DNA, the CDR3 is TGTGCCAGCAGTTTTTGGCAGTCGTGGGGGGAGCAGTACTTC.

This clonotype was seen a few times. The chain employs TRBV5-1 and TRBJ2-4; 9 positions agree with TRBD2. The germline gives CDR1 SGHRS, CDR2 YFSETQ. J lost 1 base, V lost 2 bases, and 4 bases had no gene match. The CDR3 loop spans 16 amino acids. The CDR3 region is CASSFWRGGAKNIQYF. The CDR3 DNA is TGCGCCAGCAGCTTTTGGCGGGGGGGCGCCAAAAACATTCAGTACTTC.

This clonotype was seen only a few times. V gene TRBV7-9 combines with J gene TRBJ2-7, with 7 nucleotides matching TRBD2. The CDR3 is 14 amino acids. Trimming took 6 bases from V and 2 from J; bases not matched to a gene: 7. CDR1 is SEHNR and CDR2 is FQNEAQ in the germline V gene (reference sequence). For the CDR3, the DNA is TGTGCCAGCAGTACCACCGGGACTACCTACGAGCAGTACTTC. Its protein is CASSTTGTTYEQYF.

The chain is built from TRBV7-8 and TRBJ2-1; possible D gene TRBD1, 5 bases. Trimming pared 6 bases from V and 4 bases from J, leaving 7 bases between. This CDR3 comprises 12 residues. CDR1 is SGHVS, CDR2 FQNEAQ, per germline. Written as DNA, the CDR3 is TGTGCCAGCAGAGGGGAATACAATGAGCAGTTCTTC. Translation gives CASRGEYNEQFF.

The chain carries TRBV24-1 and TRBJ1-1; no firm D call. CDR1 KGHDR and CDR2 SFDVKD come from the germline V gene. This CDR3 region has 17 residues. V was clipped by 4 bases and J by 0 bases, with 17 bases between them. CDR3 DNA sequence: TGTGCCACCAGTGACCCCAGGCCCTCGGGGTTGAACACTGAAGCTTTCTTT. Translation gives CATSDPRPSGLNTEAFF.

The chain joins TRBV9 to TRBJ2-2; D gene ambiguous. V was shortened by 0 bases and J by 5 bases, with 8 bases between the two germline ends. In germline, CDR1 is SGDLS, CDR2 YYNGEE. This CDR3 has 14 residues. The CDR3 DNA reads as TGTGCCAGCAGCGTAGCTACGAGTACCGGGGAGCTGTTTTTT. Its translation: CASSVATSTGELFF.

This chain joins TRBV5-6 and TRBJ2-3; D is undetermined. This CDR3 has 14 residues. V was trimmed by 3 bases and J by 4 bases, leaving 12 bases between them. Germline CDR1 reads SGHDT; CDR2 reads YYEEEE. CDR3 loop: CASSSGRTADTQYF. CDR3 coding DNA: TGTGCCAGCAGCTCCGGACGAACGGCAGATACGCAGTATTTT.

This clonotype turned up a few times. The CDR3 loop is CSARSPPSAYNEQFF. Written as DNA, the CDR3 is TGCAGTGCTAGATCCCCCCCCAGCGCCTACAATGAGCAGTTCTTC. The chain combines TRBV20-1 with TRBJ2-5; D gene ambiguous. The end of the DNA fits TRBJ2-1 better, so the J call may be wrong. Germline CDR1 DFQATT, CDR2 SNEGSKA (reference sequence). The CDR3 totals 15 residues.

This clonotype was found a few times. J is TRBJ2-1 and V is TRBV6-2 or TRBV6-3, with D maybe TRBD1 (6 bases). This CDR3 has 15 amino acids. V was shortened by 8 bases and J by 4 bases, with 18 bases between the two germline ends. Germline loops: CDR1 MNHEY, CDR2 SVGEGT. CDR3 protein: CASFHSRTVYNEQFF. CDR3 nucleotide sequence: TGTGCCAGCTTCCACAGCAGGACAGTTTACAATGAGCAGTTCTTC.

This sequence joins TRBV7-2 and TRBJ2-5; 15 bases line up with TRBD2. Unmatched junction bases numbered 2, after V lost 5 bases and J lost 4 bases. Germline V gene lookup returns CDR1 SGHTA and CDR2 FQGNSA. The CDR3 extends over 15 amino acids. CDR3 nucleotide sequence: TGTGCCAGCAGCGTGGGACTAGCGGGAGGAGAGACCCAGTACTTC. It translates to CASSVGLAGGETQYF.

The genes are TRBV20-1 and TRBJ1-3; tentatively, D is TRBD1 (5 bases). Per the germline V gene, CDR1 is DFQATT and CDR2 is SNEGSKA (reference sequence). The CDR3 is 15 residues long. The ends were cut back, 2 bases at V and 2 bases at J, with 13 bases in the middle. The CDR3 sequence is CSARSATDPGNTIYF. The CDR3 DNA sequence: TGCAGTGCTAGATCCGCGACAGATCCTGGAAACACCATATATTTT.

CDR3 sequence reads: CASSFSSGGRVSYNEQFF. The CDR3 nucleotides are TGTGCCAGCAGTTTCTCCAGCGGGGGTAGGGTGTCCTACAATGAGCAGTTCTTC. J is TRBJ2-1 and V is TRBV12-3 or TRBV12-4, with TRBD2 matching over 8 bases. The CDR3 covers 18 residues. The ends lost 3 bases at V and 1 base at J; junction bases unmatched: 11.

In its sample, this clonotype was seen a few times. The chain joins TRBV12-3 or TRBV12-4 to TRBJ2-5, with D possibly matching TRBD2 (6 bases). The ends were cut back, 6 bases at V and 2 bases at J, with 13 bases in the middle. The CDR3 sequence is 14 residues long. The CDR3 DNA reads as TGTGCCAGCAGCCTAGCGAATCGGCAAGAGACCCAGTACTTC. Residues: CASSLANRQETQYF.

The chain uses TRBV20-1 and TRBJ1-2; D is ambiguous. V was clipped by 0 bases and J by 5 bases, with 10 bases between them. The CDR3 has 13 residues. Germline V gives CDR1 DFQATT, CDR2 SNEGSKA (reference sequence). The CDR3 loop reads CSARDRAKYGYTF. CDR3 nucleotides: TGCAGTGCTAGAGATCGGGCCAAATATGGCTACACCTTC.

CDR3 sequence reads: CASSSLDVDEQYF. For the CDR3, the DNA is TGCGCCAGCAGCTCCCTGGACGTCGACGAGCAGTACTTC. The chain couples TRBV5-1 to TRBJ2-5; the D is unclear. With the DNA end fitting TRBJ2-7 better, the J assignment may be wrong. This CDR3 region has 13 residues. Germline V gives CDR1 SGHRS, CDR2 YFSETQ.

J is TRBJ2-7 and V is TRBV7-9; D not resolved. CDR3 length: 12 residues. The V end was cut by 5 bases, the J end by 3 bases, with 8 bases between. Germline V gene sequence: CDR1 SEHNR, CDR2 FQNEAQ (reference sequence). The CDR3, as DNA: TGTGCCAGCAGCAATTTGAACTACGAGCAGTACTTC. Translated, it gives CASSNLNYEQYF.

This sequence joins TRBV7-6 and TRBJ2-7, with a possible D match to TRBD2 (5 bases). In germline, CDR1 is SGHVS, CDR2 FNYEAQ. V gave up 3 bases and J gave up 6 bases, with 12 bases separating them. CDR3 size: 13 residues. CDR3 region: CASSFDGLTEQYF. In DNA, the CDR3 is TGTGCCAGCAGCTTCGACGGACTTACCGAGCAGTACTTC.

The CDR3 reads CASSHLRTSGGFGTDTQYF. The DNA for the CDR3 is TGTGCCAGCAGCCATCTTAGGACTAGCGGGGGATTTGGAACAGATACGCAGTATTTT. The rearrangement uses TRBV3-1 and TRBJ2-3; 13 bases fit TRBD2. CDR1 is LGHDT and CDR2 is YNNKEL in the germline V gene (reference sequence). The CDR3 has 19 amino acids. With 3 bases clipped from V and 3 bases from J, the junction kept 12 bases outside the gene matches.

This clonotype was recorded a few times. This chain uses TRBV29-1 with TRBJ1-4; D remains unclear. CDR1 is SQVTM and CDR2 is ANQGSEA in the germline V gene. The CDR3 length is 13 residues. The V and J ends lost 4 bases and 7 bases respectively, with 13 bases between them. CDR3 nucleotides: TGCAGCGTTGGATCGGGGTTCGGTGAAAAACTGTTTTTT. Amino acids: CSVGSGFGEKLFF.

This rearrangement joins TRBV12-3 or TRBV12-4 to TRBJ2-3, with no clear D. The ends were cut back, 8 bases at V and 6 bases at J, with 18 bases in the middle. The CDR3 spans 14 residues. CDR3 protein: CASFTSDLGDTQYF. In DNA, the CDR3 is TGTGCCAGCTTTACATCTGATCTGGGGGATACGCAGTATTTT.

The sample holds a few counts of this clonotype. The chain recombines TRBV3-1 with TRBJ1-1, with 7 bases lining up with TRBD1. The CDR3 spans 13 residues. Losses at the gene ends were 3 bases for V and 3 bases for J; bases not matched to a gene: 1. CDR1 LGHDT and CDR2 YNNKEL come from the germline V gene (reference sequence). The CDR3 DNA reads as TGTGCCAGCAGCCACGACAGGGACACTGAAGCTTTCTTT. It specifies CASSHDRDTEAFF. Full variable domain (missing parts from reference TRBV3-1 and TRBJ1-1): DTAVSQTPKYLVTQMGNDKSIKCEQNLGHDTMYWYKQDSKKFLKIMFSYNNKELIINETVPNRFSPKSPDKAHLNLHINSLELGDSAVYFCASSHDRDTEAFFGQGTRLTVV.